These 13 T cell receptor beta chains originate from one sample sequenced in a study of blood T cell repertoires in COVID-19. Only in-frame clones appear in the TCRdb table, and some are missing; sequencing was by immunoSEQ multiplex PCR. This sample yields 200,000 to 300,000 clones, of which approximately 80% are seen a single time; 7.5% to 9% belongs to the top ten. Sequenced material: peripheral blood. These receptor sequences come from a human donor in a cohort sampled during active COVID-19.

The genes are TRBV6-1 and TRBJ2-2; tentatively, D is TRBD2 (6 bases). V was pared by 3 bases and J by 6 bases, with 8 bases between. CDR1 MNHNS and CDR2 SASEGT come from the germline V gene. The CDR3 is 13 residues long. The CDR3 protein is CASSEQRAGELFF. The CDR3 DNA follows: TGTGCCAGCAGTGAGCAGCGGGCCGGGGAGCTGTTTTTT.

A single count supports this clone. This rearrangement joins TRBV5-6 to TRBJ2-7; TRBD2 aligns across 10 bases. Germline V gives CDR1 SGHDT, CDR2 YYEEEE. This CDR3 has 15 residues. V was clipped by 1 base and J by 13 bases; unmatched bases: 14. CDR3 region: CASSLRGAASGGEYF. The CDR3 bases are TGTGCCAGCAGCTTGCGAGGGGCGGCTAGCGGGGGAGAATACTTC.

This clone was found a few times. The chain links TRBV7-8 to TRBJ1-2; 8 bases are a match to TRBD1. Germline V gives CDR1 SGHVS, CDR2 FQNEAQ. The ends lost 4 bases at V and 7 bases at J; junction bases unmatched: 8. This CDR3 is 14 amino acids long. The CDR3 here is CASSSQGAAIGYTF. The CDR3 DNA is TGTGCCAGCAGCTCCCAGGGGGCCGCGATTGGCTACACCTTC.

The chain combines TRBV19 with TRBJ2-6; TRBD1 agrees at 7 bases. CDR1 and CDR2 (germline): LNHDA, SQIVND (reference sequence). The CDR3 is 18 amino acids. The V gene end was trimmed by 3 bases and the J gene end by 0 bases; junction bases not matched to a gene: 8. CDR3 sequence: CASSMFGDRASGANVLTF. The CDR3 nucleotides read TGTGCCAGTAGTATGTTCGGAGACAGGGCCTCTGGGGCCAACGTCCTGACTTTC.

The J gene is TRBJ2-5, the V gene TRBV28; D ambiguous. CDR1 is MDHEN, CDR2 SYDVKM, per germline. The V end was cut by 6 bases, the J end by 3 bases, with 17 bases between. CDR3 size: 15 residues. For the CDR3, the DNA is TGTGCCAGCAGGCCGGGTCTAACATCAAAAGAGACCCAGTACTTC. This codes for CASRPGLTSKETQYF.

This chain connects TRBV11-2 to TRBJ1-6; TRBD1 matches 8 bases. Germline trimming cut 1 base from V and 5 bases from J; bases unmatched to any gene: 4. Germline V CDR1 and CDR2: SGHAT, FQNNGV. This CDR3 is built from 16 residues. CDR3 loop: CASSLGGTGHNSPLHF. CDR3 DNA: TGTGCCAGCAGCTTAGGCGGGACAGGCCATAATTCACCCCTCCACTTT.

The chain couples TRBV18 to TRBJ2-7; weak D call: TRBD1 (5 bases). This CDR3 has 13 amino acids. Germline values: CDR1 KGHSH, CDR2 LQKENI. V dropped 2 bases and J dropped 12 bases, with 17 bases sitting between them. The CDR3 nucleotides read TGTGCCAGCTCACCAAGGACACTGGCTCGAGGGTACTTC. It encodes CASSPRTLARGYF.

The chain carries TRBV7-9 and TRBJ2-7, with D maybe TRBD2 (6 bases). Trimming pared 3 bases from V and 2 bases from J, leaving 11 bases between. Germline assignment: CDR1 SEHNR and CDR2 FQNEAQ (reference sequence). The CDR3 spans 14 residues. The CDR3 coding sequence is TGTGCCAGCAGCTTCGGGAGTAGTACCTACGAGCAGTACTTC. It translates to CASSFGSSTYEQYF.

This chain connects TRBV5-4 to TRBJ2-5; 11 bases match TRBD2. Germline V gives CDR1 SGHNT, CDR2 YYREEE (reference sequence). The CDR3 consists of 18 residues. V lost 2 bases to trimming and J lost 1 base; unmatched junction nucleotides: 10. CDR3 coding DNA: TGTGCCAGCAGCTTCGGATTAGCGGGGGGGATTTTCCAAGAGACCCAGTACTTC. Translating it yields CASSFGLAGGIFQETQYF.

This chain connects TRBV11-1 to TRBJ2-6, with 7 bases fitting TRBD2. The V and J ends lost 3 bases and 0 bases, in that order; junction bases with no gene match: 2. Germline CDR1 and CDR2: SGHAT and FQDESV (reference sequence). The CDR3 is 16 amino acids. The CDR3 sequence: CASSFLAVSGANVLTF. CDR3 bases: TGTGCCAGCAGCTTCCTAGCGGTCTCTGGGGCCAACGTCCTGACTTTC.

A word on this clone: Within the sample, other DNA sequences also encode this same CDR3. The chain uses TRBV10-3 and TRBJ1-1, with 7 bases fitting TRBD1. J lost 2 bases, V lost 6 bases, and 3 bases had no gene match. The CDR3 contains 13 residues. In germline, CDR1 is ENHRY, CDR2 SYGVKD. CDR3 coding DNA: TGTGCCATCAGCGGGACAGAAAACACTGAAGCTTTCTTT. This translates into CAISGTENTEAFF.

This clone was seen just once. This sequence joins TRBV7-9 and TRBJ2-1; weak D call: TRBD1 (5 bases). The CDR3 is 12 residues long. Between the trimmed V and J ends, which lost 5 bases and 8 bases, there was a span of 10 bases. Germline assignment: CDR1 SEHNR and CDR2 FQNEAQ (reference sequence). In DNA, the CDR3 is TGTGCCAGCAGCCCAAGGGGTGATGAGCAGTTCTTC. Translating gives CASSPRGDEQFF.

The chain links TRBV7-8 to TRBJ2-7, with 9 bases that match TRBD1. The germline V gene has CDR1 SGHVS and CDR2 FQNEAQ. V lost 1 base and J lost 6; bases outside the gene matches: 4. The CDR3 runs 14 residues. In DNA form, the CDR3 reads TGTGCCAGCAGCTTAGGGACAGGGGCATTCGAGCAGTACTTC. Its translation is CASSLGTGAFEQYF.